Presented here are 30 T cell receptor beta chains from one specimen sequenced in a study of PD-1 blockade in classical Hodgkin lymphoma (dated by TCRdb to about 2020). Reading the label with the study, this specimen's time point is: cycle 2 day 1 (C2D1) of nivolumab. All trial patients had relapsed after autologous stem cell transplantation, with cohorts A, B and C differing in prior brentuximab vedotin exposure. Libraries were constructed by the immunoSEQ multiplex PCR assay. TCRdb mirrors the immuneACCESS table, restricted to in-frame sequences. Some clones are absent from its copies; in checked studies, under half trace to an unresolved V gene, and the reason for the others is unknown. This sample comprises approximately 51,000 clones, approximately 70% of them detected only once. Jointly, the top ten make up approximately 16% of the sample. Sequencing was performed on peripheral blood mononuclear cells (PBMCs), taken before the second cycle of nivolumab. The receptors derive from a human donor with classical Hodgkin lymphoma.

The chain is built from TRBV7-2 and TRBJ2-7; D ambiguous. Germline-derived CDR1 and CDR2 are SGHTA and FQGNSA. The CDR3 runs to 17 residues. V was pared by 0 bases and J by 7 bases, with 22 bases between. The CDR3: CASSLARRSWFWGEQYF. Written as DNA, the CDR3 is TGTGCCAGCAGCTTAGCGAGACGGAGCTGGTTTTGGGGTGAGCAGTACTTC.

The CDR3 DNA reads as TGTGCCAGCAGCTTAGAGGGGTACGGAAACACCATATATTTT. It encodes CASSLEGYGNTIYF. V and J are TRBV7-9 and TRBJ1-3; TRBD1 might be the D (5 bases). Per the germline V gene, CDR1 is SEHNR and CDR2 is FQNEAQ (reference sequence). This CDR3 region has 14 residues. V was cut by 1 base and J by 4 bases, with 8 bases left in between.

On this clone itself: Other nucleotide sequences from this sample produce the same CDR3. For the CDR3, the DNA is TGTGCCAGCAGTTCGGGTGGAAACACCATATATTTT. Amino acids: CASSSGGNTIYF. The genes are TRBV6-5 and TRBJ1-3; D ambiguous. Trimming removed 4 bases from V and 3 bases from J, with 4 bases in between. Germline CDR1 reads MNHEY; CDR2 reads SVGAGI. The CDR3 runs to 12 residues.

The gene calls are TRBV19 and TRBJ2-1, with D perhaps TRBD1 (6 bases). The length of the CDR3 is 15 residues. The V and J ends lost 9 bases and 0 bases respectively, with 15 bases between them. Germline values: CDR1 LNHDA, CDR2 SQIVND (reference sequence). DNA of the CDR3: TGTGCCAGCGGAACAGGGTCTAGCTCCTACAATGAGCAGTTCTTC. Its translation is CASGTGSSSYNEQFF.

The gene calls are TRBV6-6 and TRBJ2-5, with 12 bases fitting TRBD2. Germline-derived CDR1 and CDR2 are MNHNY and SVGAGI (reference sequence). J was trimmed by 2 bases and V by 8 bases; bases with no gene match: 9. CDR3 size: 16 residues. The CDR3 region has the DNA TGTGCCAGCGCCTGGACTAGCGGGGACGGGCAAGAGACCCAGTACTTC. Translation: CASAWTSGDGQETQYF.

This chain joins TRBV7-8 and TRBJ2-7; D is perhaps TRBD2 (6 bases). Per germline, CDR1 SGHVS and CDR2 FQNEAQ. V lost 5 bases and J 0 bases, leaving 17 bases between the germline ends. The CDR3 runs to 16 residues. CDR3 in DNA: TGTGCCAGCAGCCCCATAGCGGACCCGTCCTCCTACGAGCAGTACTTC. It translates to CASSPIADPSSYEQYF.

DNA for the CDR3: TGTGCCAGCAGTGAAGCGCGGGGGTATCGTCAGCCCCAGCATTTT. Translation: CASSEARGYRQPQHF. This rearrangement joins TRBV6-1 to TRBJ1-5; maybe TRBD1 (5 bases). V gave up 0 bases and J gave up 6 bases, with 12 bases separating them. This CDR3 contains 15 residues. The germline V gene encodes CDR1 MNHNS and CDR2 SASEGT.

The chain couples TRBV7-2 to TRBJ2-4, with unresolved D. CDR3 size: 15 residues. The germline CDR1 and CDR2 sequences are SGHTA and FQGNSA. Trimming pared 5 bases from V and 3 bases from J, leaving 14 bases between. The CDR3 sequence is CASSHAASGKNIQYF. The DNA for the CDR3 is TGTGCCAGCAGCCATGCTGCCTCAGGCAAAAACATTCAGTACTTC.

The chain has TRBV6-6 and TRBJ1-5, with 7 positions matching TRBD1. This CDR3 contains 15 residues. CDR1 and CDR2 (germline): MNHNY, SVGAGI (reference sequence). V was clipped by 4 bases and J by 7 bases; unmatched bases: 10. The CDR3 is CASSSPGQAGQPQHF. Here the CDR3 DNA reads TGTGCCAGCAGTTCGCCAGGACAGGCAGGGCAGCCCCAGCATTTT.

The gene calls are TRBV7-2 and TRBJ1-5, with 8 bases that match TRBD1. CDR1 is SGHTA and CDR2 is FQGNSA in the germline V gene. The CDR3 is made up of 15 amino acids. After removal of 5 bases from V and 4 bases from J, the junction contained 7 bases not matched to a gene. Here the CDR3 reads CASSGRTGPNQPQHF. The CDR3 region has the DNA TGTGCCAGCAGCGGCAGGACAGGGCCTAATCAGCCCCAGCATTTT.

The chain joins TRBV27 to TRBJ1-2, with a tentative D call TRBD1 (6 bases). Looked up from germline, CDR1 is MNHEY and CDR2 is SMNVEV (reference sequence). The CDR3 totals 14 residues. V gave up 3 bases and J gave up 2 bases, with 10 bases separating them. The CDR3 here is CASSFGGRNYGYTF. DNA for the CDR3: TGTGCCAGCAGTTTTGGGGGGCGCAACTATGGCTACACCTTC.

The rearrangement uses TRBV19 and TRBJ2-4; D gene unclear. The CDR3 extends over 14 amino acids. Between the trimmed V and J ends, which lost 1 base and 3 bases, there was a span of 7 bases. CDR1 and CDR2 (germline): LNHDA, SQIVND (reference sequence). This CDR3 is CASSIGVHKNIQYF. CDR3 DNA: TGTGCCAGTAGTATAGGGGTACACAAAAACATTCAGTACTTC.

This clone is deemed medium-sized. The same CDR3 can be traced to other DNA sequences in this sample. This chain joins TRBV25-1 and TRBJ1-2, with a possible D match to TRBD1 (6 bases). CDR1 and CDR2 from the germline V gene are MGHDK and SYGVNS. The CDR3 spans 13 residues. Trimming stripped 2 bases from V and 8 bases from J, with 12 bases between. CDR3 loop: CASSEGGLKGYTF. The CDR3 DNA reads as TGTGCCAGCAGTGAAGGGGGGCTCAAGGGCTACACCTTC.

This clone has a single count. The J gene is TRBJ1-5, the V gene TRBV19, with 7 bases aligning to TRBD1. V lost 9 bases, J lost 0 bases, and 11 bases stayed unmatched. The CDR3 length is 16 residues. Germline CDR1 and CDR2: LNHDA and SQIVND (reference sequence). The CDR3 bases are TGTGCCAGATCCCGGGACAGCCTTTATAGCAATCAGCCCCAGCATTTT. This encodes CARSRDSLYSNQPQHF.

V and J are TRBV7-3 and TRBJ2-1; 16 bases line up with TRBD2. The CDR3 runs 15 residues. V lost 4 bases to trimming and J lost 8 bases; unmatched junction nucleotides: 2. The germline V gene encodes CDR1 SGHTA and CDR2 FQGTGA. This chain's CDR3 is CASSSGLAGGDEQFF. DNA of the CDR3: TGTGCCAGCAGCTCGGGACTAGCGGGAGGGGATGAGCAGTTCTTC.

CDR3 sequence (DNA): TGTGCCAGCAGTTGGGGACAGGGGATCACTGAAGCTTTCTTT. Residues: CASSWGQGITEAFF. The chain links TRBV6-5 to TRBJ1-1, with 10 bases aligning to TRBD1. CDR3 length equals 14 residues. V gave up 4 bases and J gave up 4 bases; unmatched junction bases: 3. Germline lookup yields CDR1 MNHEY and CDR2 SVGAGI.

This clone was picked up a small number of times. The same CDR3 arises from other DNA sequences in this sample as well. CDR3 in amino acids: CASSLGGDSNQPQHF. DNA for the CDR3: TGCGCCAGCAGCCTGGGCGGCGATAGCAATCAGCCCCAGCATTTT. J is TRBJ1-5 and V is TRBV5-1; the D is unclear. This CDR3 region has 15 residues. CDR1 SGHRS and CDR2 YFSETQ come from the germline V gene. Trimming left V 4 bases short and J 0 bases short, with 11 bases between.

This clone was observed a handful of times. The chain combines TRBV28 with TRBJ2-5; 8 nucleotides line up with TRBD1. CDR1 and CDR2 (germline): MDHEN, SYDVKM. The CDR3 spans 15 residues. The V segment lost 5 bases and the J segment 5 bases; nucleotides outside the gene matches: 10. CDR3 sequence (DNA): TGTGCCAGCAGTCCCTGGACAGGGATGGAGGAGACCCAGTACTTC. It specifies CASSPWTGMEETQYF.

The gene calls are TRBV7-9 and TRBJ1-2; D gene uncertain. CDR1 is SEHNR and CDR2 is FQNEAQ in the germline V gene (reference sequence). Trimming removed 0 bases at V and 3 bases at J, with 8 bases between. The CDR3 runs to 14 residues. The CDR3 loop is CASSLAWGDYGYTF. CDR3 sequence (DNA): TGTGCCAGCAGCTTAGCGTGGGGAGACTATGGCTACACCTTC. Full variable domain (remainder filled in from reference TRBV7-9 and TRBJ1-2): DTGVSQNPRHKITKRGQNVTFRCDPISEHNRLYWYRQTLGQGPEFLTYFQNEAQLEKSRLLSDRFSAERPKGSFSTLEIQRTEQGDSAMYLCASSLAWGDYGYTFGSGTRLTVV.

V is TRBV28 and J is TRBJ2-7, with TRBD2 matching 11 bases. The CDR3 loop spans 15 amino acids. The trim removed 2 bases at V and 2 bases at J, leaving 2 bases unmatched. In germline, CDR1 is MDHEN, CDR2 SYDVKM. The chain's CDR3 is CASSLLAGGPYEQYF. The CDR3 DNA reads as TGTGCCAGCAGTTTACTAGCGGGGGGCCCCTACGAGCAGTACTTC.

This clone was detected once. In DNA, the CDR3 is TGTGCCAGCAGTTCCCGGAAAGCGGGGATAGATACGCAGTATTTT. Amino acid sequence: CASSSRKAGIDTQYF. The chain employs TRBV6-5 and TRBJ2-3; 7 nucleotides line up with TRBD2. The J segment lost 5 bases and the V segment lost 4 bases, leaving 9 bases of the junction unmatched. The CDR3 length is 15 residues. Germline CDR1 reads MNHEY; CDR2 reads SVGAGI.

V gene TRBV4-1 combines with J gene TRBJ1-4; perhaps TRBD1 as D (5 bases). Trimming cost V 5 bases and J 8 bases, with 18 bases left between them. CDR1 and CDR2 from the germline V gene are MGHRA and YSYEKL. This CDR3 region has 15 residues. DNA of the CDR3: TGCGCCAGCAGCTCCAGCGGGGCACGTCGGGAAAAACTGTTTTTT. Encoded protein: CASSSSGARREKLFF.

The chain recombines TRBV7-6 with TRBJ2-7; weak D call: TRBD1 (6 bases). This CDR3 is built from 14 residues. V was pared by 5 bases and J by 4 bases, with 15 bases between. Germline V gene sequence: CDR1 SGHVS, CDR2 FNYEAQ. CDR3 amino acids: CASSTQPGHYEQYF. The CDR3, as DNA: TGTGCCAGCAGCACTCAGCCGGGACATTACGAGCAGTACTTC.

This clone was observed a few times. This rearrangement joins TRBV6-5 to TRBJ1-2, with D maybe TRBD1 (5 bases). Germline V CDR1 and CDR2: MNHEY, SVGAGI. V was cut by 4 bases and J by 2 bases, with 8 bases left in between. This CDR3 region has 13 residues. CDR3 in DNA: TGTGCCAGCAGTTCCTACAGGAACTATGGCTACACCTTC. As protein: CASSSYRNYGYTF.

This clone came up a few times. The chain carries TRBV28 and TRBJ1-2, with TRBD1 as a possible D gene (5 bases). The CDR3 extends over 12 amino acids. V lost 7 bases to trimming and J lost 4 bases, with 10 bases between them. The V gene's germline CDR1 is MDHEN and CDR2 SYDVKM. This CDR3 is CASTADSYGYTF. CDR3 sequence (DNA): TGTGCCAGCACGGCTGACAGCTATGGCTACACCTTC.

The chain employs TRBV28 and TRBJ2-7, with a weak D call TRBD1 (5 bases). The CDR3 contains 12 residues. The V gene's germline CDR1 is MDHEN and CDR2 SYDVKM. V dropped 6 bases and J dropped 5 bases, with 11 bases sitting between them. The chain's CDR3 is CASSRTQNEQYF. Written as DNA, the CDR3 is TGTGCCAGCAGCCGGACACAGAACGAGCAGTACTTC.

The chain has TRBV5-4 and TRBJ1-5; possibly TRBD1 for D (6 bases). CDR1 SGHNT and CDR2 YYREEE come from the germline V gene (reference sequence). V was cut by 1 base and J by 4 bases, with 12 bases left in between. The CDR3 length is 15 residues. The CDR3, as DNA: TGTGCCAGCAGCTTGCCAGGGGTCCCAAATCAGCCCCAGCATTTT. It yields the protein CASSLPGVPNQPQHF.

V and J are TRBV27 and TRBJ2-1, with 9 bases aligning to TRBD2. V lost 5 bases and J lost 7; bases outside the gene matches: 21. Germline CDR1 reads MNHEY; CDR2 reads SMNVEV (reference sequence). The CDR3 has 19 amino acids. The CDR3 bases are TGTGCCAGCAGTCCCTTTGGCGGGAGGGCAGAACGCAGGTTAAATGAGCAGTTCTTC. It encodes CASSPFGGRAERRLNEQFF.

The chain joins TRBV6-5 to TRBJ1-4; D gene ambiguous. The CDR3 spans 14 residues. Germline values: CDR1 MNHEY, CDR2 SVGAGI. V lost 5 bases to trimming and J lost 8 bases, with 15 bases between them. CDR3 DNA sequence: TGTGCCAGCAGTGAACCAATCAACTCAGAAAAACTGTTTTTT. It is translated as CASSEPINSEKLFF.

The chain couples TRBV9 to TRBJ2-5; possibly TRBD1 for D (6 bases). The CDR3 has 16 amino acids. V dropped 6 bases and J dropped 4 bases, with 22 bases sitting between them. Germline V gives CDR1 SGDLS, CDR2 YYNGEE. CDR3 in DNA: TGTGCCAGCACCTTAGGACAGATTTTATACATAGAGACCCAGTACTTC. It codes for CASTLGQILYIETQYF.